This T cell receptor (beta chain) was recovered during a study of T cell responses to AZD1222 COVID-19 vaccine. Germline values: CDR1 SGHRS, CDR2 YFSETQ. Losses at the gene ends were 4 bases for V and 3 bases for J; bases not matched to a gene: 6. The CDR3 length is 16 residues. Repertoires were generated with immunoSEQ multiplex PCR, while TCRdb's copy carries only in-frame clones and drops some. Of tens of thousands of clones listed, 75% to 95% are singletons. Pooled samples include second doses given at about 4 or 12 weeks. The rearrangement joins TRBV5-1 to TRBJ2-2; 10 bases agree with TRBD1. The sequencing here drew on peripheral blood, taken 28 days after the second AZD1222 dose. The clonotype was recovered from an adult who received the AZD1222 COVID-19 vaccine. CDR3 residues: CASSPGTGEDTGELFF. The CDR3 DNA reads as TGCGCCAGCAGCCCGGGGACAGGGGAAGACACCGGGGAGCTGTTTTTT. The whole variable domain, filled in from reference TRBV5-1 and TRBJ2-2, reads KAGVTQTPRYLIKTRGQQVTLSCSPISGHRSVSWYQQTPGQGLQFLFEYFSETQRNKGNFPGRFSGRQFSNSRSEMNVSTLELGDSALYLCASSPGTGEDTGELFFGEGSRLTVL.